This T cell receptor (beta chain) emerged from a study of T cell changes during pregnancy in multiple sclerosis. The germline V and J ends were trimmed by 0 bases and 4 bases, with 10 bases remaining between them. The germline gives CDR1 SGHNT, CDR2 YYREEE (reference sequence). The CDR3 is 14 amino acids. Method: immunoSEQ multiplex PCR; TCRdb's copy keeps in-frame clones and lacks some. The repertoire holds 80,000 to 100,000 clones, with around 92% as singletons. The sequence derives from a female donor with multiple sclerosis, enrolled in a pregnancy study. V and J are TRBV5-4 and TRBJ2-5, with D possibly being TRBD1 (5 bases). The material sequenced was peripheral blood, taken in the first trimester of pregnancy. The chain's CDR3 is CASSLARVGETQYF. Here the CDR3 DNA reads TGTGCCAGCAGCTTGGCCAGGGTCGGAGAGACCCAGTACTTC.